The 16 T cell receptor beta chains in this list originate from one sample, sequenced in a study of CD8 T cells in ankylosing spondylitis. TCRdb ran MiXCR on the 5' RACE reads and lists one entry per CDR3 protein. This table holds about 340,000 distinct CDR3 sequences, 14% to 15% found once. The sequenced material came from blood, either unsorted or a sorted T cell fraction (not recorded which). The receptor source for this set is a male donor with ankylosing spondylitis or in good health (not recorded which).

This chain connects TRBV3-1 to TRBJ2-3; D remains unclear. V lost 4 bases and J lost 1, with 12 bases in between. This CDR3 comprises 15 residues. The germline V gene encodes CDR1 LGHDT and CDR2 YNNKEL (reference sequence). DNA of the CDR3: TGTGCCAGCAGCCCAGAGATGGCCCGCACAGATACGCAGTATTTT. This sequence encodes CASSPEMARTDTQYF.

This clonotype was seen more than once but under ten times. The chain combines TRBV7-6 with TRBJ2-5; 11 nucleotides match TRBD1. Germline V gives CDR1 SGHVS, CDR2 FNYEAQ. The V gene end was trimmed by 0 bases and the J gene end by 4 bases; junction bases not matched to a gene: 4. CDR3 length: 16 amino acids. DNA of the CDR3: TGTGCCAGCAGCTTAGCGCCTGGGACAGGGGGAGAGACCCAGTACTTC. Protein sequence: CASSLAPGTGGETQYF.

This clonotype was counted between two and nine times. The rearrangement links TRBV10-1 to TRBJ2-2; the D is unclear. Trimming removed 8 bases from V and 8 bases from J, with 12 bases in between. Germline V gives CDR1 WNHNN, CDR2 SYGVQD (reference sequence). The CDR3 sequence is 12 residues long. The CDR3 DNA reads TGCGCCAGCGGATTCCCGGAGGGGGAGCTGTTTTTT. It codes for CASGFPEGELFF.

The sample holds a few counts of this clonotype. V gene TRBV10-1 combines with J gene TRBJ2-3; 11 nucleotides agree with TRBD2. Germline loops: CDR1 WNHNN, CDR2 SYGVQD (reference sequence). The V and J ends lost 4 bases and 3 bases, in that order; junction bases with no gene match: 6. CDR3 length: 16 residues. The CDR3 region has the DNA TGCGCCAGCAGTGGGCGGACTAGCGGGCCGACAGATACGCAGTATTTT. Its translation is CASSGRTSGPTDTQYF.

This clonotype turned up a few times. The chain employs TRBV6-2 or TRBV6-3 and TRBJ2-7; TRBD2 matches at 16 bases. CDR1 is MNHEY and CDR2 is SVGEGT in the germline V gene. The CDR3 totals 14 residues. Trimming removed 6 bases from V and 9 bases from J; junction bases left unmatched: 5. The CDR3 coding sequence is TGTGCCAGCAGGGGACTAGCGGGAGGGCCCGCGCAGTACTTC. Its protein is CASRGLAGGPAQYF.

This clonotype was detected a few times. The chain combines TRBV5-6 with TRBJ2-7; no firm D call. Germline V gene data show CDR1 as SGHDT and CDR2 as YYEEEE. Trimming shortened V by 1 base and J by 5 bases, and 7 bases separated the two germline ends. The CDR3 sequence is 12 residues long. The CDR3 sequence: CASSLIGHEQYF. The DNA for the CDR3 is TGTGCCAGCAGCTTGATCGGTCACGAGCAGTACTTC.

Only a few counts were recorded for this clonotype. V usage is TRBV13 and J usage is TRBJ2-7, with D maybe TRBD1 (5 bases). Deletions cut 4 bases from V and 5 bases from J, with 15 bases between. There are 14 residues in the CDR3. Germline assignment: CDR1 PRHDT and CDR2 FYEKMQ (reference sequence). The CDR3: CASSSGQGRHEQYF. The CDR3 DNA is TGTGCCAGCAGCTCCGGACAAGGCCGGCACGAGCAGTACTTC.

The CDR3 nucleotides are TGTGCCAGCAGCTCGATAAACCCCGGGGAGCTGTTTTTT. Its translation: CASSSINPGELFF. The chain is built from TRBV7-9 and TRBJ2-2; D is unresolved. Trimming took 4 bases from V and 6 from J, leaving 9 bases between them. The length of the CDR3 is 13 residues. The germline gives CDR1 SEHNR, CDR2 FQNEAQ (reference sequence).

The chain links TRBV18 to TRBJ2-5; D remains ambiguous. This CDR3 has 15 residues. The V end lost 3 bases, the J end lost 1 base, and 12 bases lay between the germline ends. Germline CDR1 is KGHSH and CDR2 is LQKENI. The CDR3 region is CASSPHQGLQETQYF. The CDR3 coding sequence is TGTGCCAGCTCACCCCATCAAGGTCTCCAAGAGACCCAGTACTTC. The variable domain in full, with the rest retrieved from reference TRBV18 and TRBJ2-5, is NAGVMQNPRHLVRRRGQEARLRCSPMKGHSHVYWYRQLPEEGLKFMVYLQKENIIDESGMPKERFSAEFPKEGPSILRIQQVVRGDSAAYFCASSPHQGLQETQYFGPGTRLLVL.

The chain couples TRBV7-9 to TRBJ1-2; 7 bases fit TRBD1. The germline V gene has CDR1 SEHNR and CDR2 FQNEAQ (reference sequence). The CDR3 covers 14 residues. V gave up 6 bases and J gave up 2 bases; unmatched junction bases: 6. The CDR3, as DNA: TGTGCCAGCAGTTCTCCGGACAGGAACTATGGCTACACCTTC. Protein sequence: CASSSPDRNYGYTF.

The J gene is TRBJ2-3, the V gene TRBV29-1; 9 bases are a match to TRBD2. CDR1 SQVTM and CDR2 ANQGSEA come from the germline V gene. The CDR3 length is 16 residues. The V gene end was trimmed by 6 bases and the J gene end by 0 bases; junction bases not matched to a gene: 10. CDR3 sequence reads: CSVKVSGRGSTDTQYF. CDR3 nucleotides: TGCAGCGTGAAGGTTAGCGGGAGAGGTAGCACAGATACGCAGTATTTT.

This clonotype has a handful of counts. This chain links TRBV3-1 with TRBJ1-3; D gene ambiguous. From germline, CDR1 is LGHDT and CDR2 YNNKEL (reference sequence). The CDR3 runs to 14 residues. Trimming removed 8 bases from V and 4 bases from J, with 15 bases in between. This CDR3 is CASGPRGWGNTIYF. CDR3 nucleotides: TGTGCCAGCGGTCCGAGAGGGTGGGGAAACACCATATATTTT.

This clonotype was counted many times. The chain uses TRBV12-3 or TRBV12-4 and TRBJ1-5, with a weak D call TRBD1 (5 bases). Between the trimmed V and J ends, which lost 3 bases and 1 base, there was a span of 10 bases. This CDR3 has 15 amino acids. The CDR3 reads CASSFRGGSNQPQHF. DNA of the CDR3: TGTGCCAGCAGTTTCCGGGGGGGAAGCAATCAGCCCCAGCATTTT.

V and J are TRBV13 and TRBJ2-7; D gene ambiguous. Trimming shortened V by 2 bases and J by 7 bases, and 12 bases separated the two germline ends. Germline CDR1 is PRHDT and CDR2 is FYEKMQ (reference sequence). The CDR3 consists of 13 residues. This CDR3 reads CASSLTAVGEQYF. Here the CDR3 DNA reads TGTGCCAGCAGCTTAACCGCCGTGGGAGAGCAGTACTTC.

This clonotype was seen just once. This chain joins TRBV11-1 and TRBJ2-1; 13 nucleotides align to TRBD2. The germline CDR1 and CDR2 sequences are SGHAT and FQDESV (reference sequence). The CDR3 has 19 amino acids. V lost 5 bases and J lost 1; bases outside the gene matches: 11. CDR3 in DNA: TGTGCCAGCAGCCGAGGCCTGACTAGCGGGAGGCTGTCCTACAATGAGCAGTTCTTC. This encodes CASSRGLTSGRLSYNEQFF.

The gene calls are TRBV5-1 and TRBJ2-5; D gene uncertain. Trimming took 0 bases from V and 5 from J, leaving 17 bases between them. This CDR3 comprises 16 residues. Germline lookup yields CDR1 SGHRS and CDR2 YFSETQ. The DNA of the CDR3 is TGCGCCAGCAGCTTGGTGGCGGTTCCTTTAGGGGAGACCCAGTACTTC. Its protein product is CASSLVAVPLGETQYF.